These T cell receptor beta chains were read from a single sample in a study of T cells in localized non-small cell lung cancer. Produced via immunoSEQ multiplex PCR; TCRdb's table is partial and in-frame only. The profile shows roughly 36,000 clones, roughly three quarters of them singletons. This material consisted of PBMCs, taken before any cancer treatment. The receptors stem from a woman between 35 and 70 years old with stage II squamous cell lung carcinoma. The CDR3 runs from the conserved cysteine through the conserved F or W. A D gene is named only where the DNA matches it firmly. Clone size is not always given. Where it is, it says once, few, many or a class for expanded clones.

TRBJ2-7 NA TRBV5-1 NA CASSLGVSYEQYF TGCGCCAGCAGCTTGGGCGTATCCTACGAGCAGTACTTC
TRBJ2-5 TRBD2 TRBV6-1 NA CASSPGLAPETQYF TGTGCCAGCAGTCCGGGACTAGCCCCAGAGACCCAGTACTTC
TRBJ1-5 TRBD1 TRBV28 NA CASSIPTGGAEPQHF TGTGCCAGCAGTATACCGACAGGGGGCGCTGAGCCCCAGCATTTT
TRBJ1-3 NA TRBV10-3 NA CAIGSSGNTIYF TGTGCCATCGGAAGCTCTGGAAACACCATATATTTT
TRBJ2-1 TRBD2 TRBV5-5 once CASSLEGTSFNEQFF TGTGCCAGCAGCTTGGAGGGGACTAGTTTCAATGAGCAGTTCTTC
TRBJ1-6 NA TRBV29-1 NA CSVRRTENSPLHF TGCAGCGTTAGGCGGACAGAAAATTCACCCCTCCACTTT
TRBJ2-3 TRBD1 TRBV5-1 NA CASSSGTATDTQYF TGCGCCAGCAGCTCTGGGACAGCCACAGATACGCAGTATTTT
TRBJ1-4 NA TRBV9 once CASSPVEGSEKLFF TGTGCCAGCAGCCCAGTAGAGGGAAGTGAAAAACTGTTTTTT
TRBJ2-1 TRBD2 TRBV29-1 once CSVGRGGFYEQFF TGCAGCGTTGGGCGGGGGGGCTTTTATGAGCAGTTCTTC
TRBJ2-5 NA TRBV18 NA CASSPSSAVSQETQYF TGTGCCAGCTCACCCTCGAGTGCCGTTAGCCAAGAGACCCAGTACTTC
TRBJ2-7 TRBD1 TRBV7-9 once CASRPGQDSYEQYF TGTGCCAGCAGACCGGGACAGGACAGCTACGAGCAGTACTTC
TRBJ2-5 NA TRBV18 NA CASSPWGDGQETQYF TGTGCCAGCTCACCATGGGGCGACGGTCAAGAGACCCAGTACTTC
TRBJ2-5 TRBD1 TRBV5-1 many CASSSGTGGYQETQYF TGCGCCAGCAGTTCCGGGACAGGGGGTTACCAAGAGACCCAGTACTTC
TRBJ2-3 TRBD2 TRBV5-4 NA CASSLRLAGGPDTQYF TGTGCCAGCAGCCTCCGACTAGCGGGCGGCCCAGATACGCAGTATTTT
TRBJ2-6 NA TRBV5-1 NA CASSLGSSGANVLTF TGCGCCAGCAGCTTGGGCAGCTCTGGGGCCAACGTCCTGACTTTC
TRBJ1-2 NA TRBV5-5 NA CASSGLWGTNYGYTF TGTGCCAGCAGCGGGCTCTGGGGGACTAACTATGGCTACACCTTC
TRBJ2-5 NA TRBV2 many CASSEPREKTQYF TGTGCCAGCAGTGAACCCAGGGAAAAGACCCAGTACTTC
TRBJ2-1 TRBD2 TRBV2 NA CASSVTSGGYNEQFF TGTGCCAGCAGTGTTACTAGCGGGGGTTACAATGAGCAGTTCTTC
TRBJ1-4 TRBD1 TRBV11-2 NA CASGQGNEKLFF TGTGCCAGCGGACAGGGGAATGAAAAACTGTTTTTT
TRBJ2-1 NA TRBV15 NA CATSRVPWRSSYNEQFF TGTGCCACCAGCAGAGTCCCTTGGCGGAGCTCCTACAATGAGCAGTTCTTC
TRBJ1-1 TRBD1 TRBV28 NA CASVASTGVAFF TGTGCCAGCGTAGCCTCTACAGGGGTGGCTTTCTTT
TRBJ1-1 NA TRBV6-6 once CASRHPGPSGTEAFF TGTGCCAGCAGACACCCGGGACCCAGTGGGACTGAAGCTTTCTTT
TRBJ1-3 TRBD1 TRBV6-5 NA CASSYRTGGLDTIYF TGTGCCAGCAGTTACAGAACAGGGGGCTTGGACACCATATATTTT